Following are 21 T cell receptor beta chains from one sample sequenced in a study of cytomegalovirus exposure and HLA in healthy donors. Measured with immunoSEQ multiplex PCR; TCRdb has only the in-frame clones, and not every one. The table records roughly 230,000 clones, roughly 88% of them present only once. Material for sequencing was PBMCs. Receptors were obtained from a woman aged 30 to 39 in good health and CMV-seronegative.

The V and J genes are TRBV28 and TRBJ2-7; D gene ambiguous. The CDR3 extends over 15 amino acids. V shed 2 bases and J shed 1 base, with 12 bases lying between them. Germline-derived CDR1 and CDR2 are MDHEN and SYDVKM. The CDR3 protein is CASSLMPDLSYEQYF. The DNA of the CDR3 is TGTGCCAGCAGTTTAATGCCAGATCTGTCCTACGAGCAGTACTTC.

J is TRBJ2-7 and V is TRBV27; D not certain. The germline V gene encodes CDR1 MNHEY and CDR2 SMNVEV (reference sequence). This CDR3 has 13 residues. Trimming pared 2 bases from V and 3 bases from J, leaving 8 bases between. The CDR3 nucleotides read TGTGCCAGCAGTTTAGTCAACGGCTACGAGCAGTACTTC. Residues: CASSLVNGYEQYF.

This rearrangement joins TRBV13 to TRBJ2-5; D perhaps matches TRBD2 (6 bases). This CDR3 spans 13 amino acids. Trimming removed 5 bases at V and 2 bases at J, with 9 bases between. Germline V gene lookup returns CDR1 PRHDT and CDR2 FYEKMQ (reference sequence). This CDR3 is CASSTGLQETQYF. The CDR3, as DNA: TGTGCCAGCAGCACGGGACTGCAAGAGACCCAGTACTTC.

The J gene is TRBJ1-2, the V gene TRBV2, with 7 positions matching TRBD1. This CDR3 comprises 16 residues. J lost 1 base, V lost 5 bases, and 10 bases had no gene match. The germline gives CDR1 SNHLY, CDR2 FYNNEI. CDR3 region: CASSRTRDRINYGYTF. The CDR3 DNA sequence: TGTGCCAGCAGTCGTACCCGGGACAGAATTAACTATGGCTACACCTTC.

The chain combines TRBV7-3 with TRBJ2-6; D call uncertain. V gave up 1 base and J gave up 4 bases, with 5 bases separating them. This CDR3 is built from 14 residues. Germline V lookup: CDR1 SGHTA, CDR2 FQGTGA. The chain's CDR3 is CASSLSSGANVLTF. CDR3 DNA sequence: TGTGCCAGCAGCTTAAGCTCCGGGGCCAACGTCCTGACTTTC.

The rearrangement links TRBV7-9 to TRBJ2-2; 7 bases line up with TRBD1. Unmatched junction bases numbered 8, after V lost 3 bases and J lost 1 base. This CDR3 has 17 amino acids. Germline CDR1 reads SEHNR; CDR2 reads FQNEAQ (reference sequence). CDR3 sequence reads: CASSFRQGWKNTGELFF. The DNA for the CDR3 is TGTGCCAGCAGCTTTCGACAGGGATGGAAGAACACCGGGGAGCTGTTTTTT. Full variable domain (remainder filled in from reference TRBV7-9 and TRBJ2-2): DTGVSQNPRHKITKRGQNVTFRCDPISEHNRLYWYRQTLGQGPEFLTYFQNEAQLEKSRLLSDRFSAERPKGSFSTLEIQRTEQGDSAMYLCASSFRQGWKNTGELFFGEGSRLTVL.

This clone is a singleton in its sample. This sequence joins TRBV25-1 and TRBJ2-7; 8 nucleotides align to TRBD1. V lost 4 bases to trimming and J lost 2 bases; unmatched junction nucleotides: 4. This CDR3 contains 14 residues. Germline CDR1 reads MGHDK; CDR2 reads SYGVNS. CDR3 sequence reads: CASSGQDRAYEQYF. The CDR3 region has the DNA TGTGCCAGCAGTGGACAGGACAGGGCCTACGAGCAGTACTTC.

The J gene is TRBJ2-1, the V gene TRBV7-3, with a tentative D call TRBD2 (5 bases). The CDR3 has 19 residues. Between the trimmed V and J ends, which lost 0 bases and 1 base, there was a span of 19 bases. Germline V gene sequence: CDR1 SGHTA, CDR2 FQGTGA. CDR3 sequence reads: CASSLTLPGRTLSYNEQFF. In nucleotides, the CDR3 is TGTGCCAGCAGCTTAACCCTCCCGGGAAGGACTCTTTCCTACAATGAGCAGTTCTTC.

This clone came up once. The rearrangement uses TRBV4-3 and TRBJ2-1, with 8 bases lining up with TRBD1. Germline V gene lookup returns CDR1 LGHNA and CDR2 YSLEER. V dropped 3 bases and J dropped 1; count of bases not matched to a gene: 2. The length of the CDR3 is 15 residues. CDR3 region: CASSQGTGSYNEQFF. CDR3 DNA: TGCGCCAGCAGCCAGGGGACAGGTTCCTACAATGAGCAGTTCTTC.

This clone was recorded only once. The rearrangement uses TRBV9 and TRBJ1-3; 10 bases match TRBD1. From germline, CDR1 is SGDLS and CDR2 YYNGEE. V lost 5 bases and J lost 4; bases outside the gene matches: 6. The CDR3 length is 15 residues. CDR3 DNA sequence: TGTGCCAGCAGTGAGTCGGGACAGGGGGGAAACACCATATATTTT. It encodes CASSESGQGGNTIYF.

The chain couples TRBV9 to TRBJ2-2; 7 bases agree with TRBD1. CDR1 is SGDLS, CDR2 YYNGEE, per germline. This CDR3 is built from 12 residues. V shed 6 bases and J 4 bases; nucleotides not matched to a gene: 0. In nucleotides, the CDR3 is TGTGCCAGCAAGGGGGCCACCGGGGAGCTGTTTTTT. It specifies CASKGATGELFF.

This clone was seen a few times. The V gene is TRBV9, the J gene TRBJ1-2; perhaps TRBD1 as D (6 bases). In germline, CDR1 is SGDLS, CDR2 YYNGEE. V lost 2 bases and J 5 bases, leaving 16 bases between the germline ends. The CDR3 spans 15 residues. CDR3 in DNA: TGTGCCAGCAGCGTGGGGGCCGGCGAGGGGTATGGCTACACCTTC. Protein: CASSVGAGEGYGYTF. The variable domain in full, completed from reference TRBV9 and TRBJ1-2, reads DSGVTQTPKHLITATGQRVTLRCSPRSGDLSVYWYQQSLDQGLQFLIQYYNGEERAKGNILERFSAQQFPDLHSELNLSSLELGDSALYFCASSVGAGEGYGYTFGSGTRLTVV.

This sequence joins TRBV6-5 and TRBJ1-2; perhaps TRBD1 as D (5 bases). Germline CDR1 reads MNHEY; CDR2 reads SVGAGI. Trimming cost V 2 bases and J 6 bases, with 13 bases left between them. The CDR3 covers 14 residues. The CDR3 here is CASSYGGVGNGYTF. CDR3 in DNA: TGTGCCAGCAGTTACGGGGGGGTCGGGAATGGCTACACCTTC.

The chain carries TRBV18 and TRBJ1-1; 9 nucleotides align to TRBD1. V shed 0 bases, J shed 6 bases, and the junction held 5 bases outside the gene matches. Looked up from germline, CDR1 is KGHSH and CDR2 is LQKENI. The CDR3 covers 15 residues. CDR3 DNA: TGTGCCAGCTCACCACCCACACAGGGGGCCGCTGAAGCTTTCTTT. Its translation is CASSPPTQGAAEAFF.

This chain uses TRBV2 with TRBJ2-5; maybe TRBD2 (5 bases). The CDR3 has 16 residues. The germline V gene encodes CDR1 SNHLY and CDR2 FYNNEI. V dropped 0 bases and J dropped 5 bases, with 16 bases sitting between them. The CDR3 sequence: CASSEALLAPRETQYF. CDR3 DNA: TGTGCCAGCAGTGAAGCGCTGTTAGCGCCGAGGGAGACCCAGTACTTC.

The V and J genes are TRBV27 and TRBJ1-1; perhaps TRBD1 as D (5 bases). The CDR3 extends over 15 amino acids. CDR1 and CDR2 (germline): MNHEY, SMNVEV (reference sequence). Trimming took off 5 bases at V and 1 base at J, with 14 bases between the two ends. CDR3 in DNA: TGTGCCAGCAGTCCGGGACTGGGGGGGAACACTGAAGCTTTCTTT. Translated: CASSPGLGGNTEAFF.

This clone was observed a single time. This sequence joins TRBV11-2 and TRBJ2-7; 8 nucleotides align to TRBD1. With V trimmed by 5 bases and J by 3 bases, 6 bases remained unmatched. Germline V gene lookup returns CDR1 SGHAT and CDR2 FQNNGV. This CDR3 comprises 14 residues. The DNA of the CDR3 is TGTGCCAGCAGCGACAGGGGATCAATCTACGAGCAGTACTTC. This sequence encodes CASSDRGSIYEQYF.

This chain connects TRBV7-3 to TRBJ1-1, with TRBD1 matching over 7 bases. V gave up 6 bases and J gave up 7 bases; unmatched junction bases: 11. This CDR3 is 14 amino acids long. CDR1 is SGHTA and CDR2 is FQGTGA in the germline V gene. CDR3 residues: CASSSGQDIGEAFF. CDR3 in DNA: TGTGCCAGCAGTTCAGGACAGGATATAGGTGAAGCTTTCTTT.

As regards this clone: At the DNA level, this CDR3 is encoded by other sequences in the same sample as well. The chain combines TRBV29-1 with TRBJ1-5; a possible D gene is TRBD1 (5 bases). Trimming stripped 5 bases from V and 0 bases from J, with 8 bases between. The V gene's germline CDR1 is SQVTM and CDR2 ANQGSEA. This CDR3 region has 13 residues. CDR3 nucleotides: TGCAGCGTTTCGGACATTAGCAATCAGCCCCAGCATTTT. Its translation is CSVSDISNQPQHF.

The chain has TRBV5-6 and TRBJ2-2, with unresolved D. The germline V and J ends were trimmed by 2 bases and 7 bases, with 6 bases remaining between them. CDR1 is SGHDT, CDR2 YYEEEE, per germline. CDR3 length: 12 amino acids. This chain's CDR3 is CASSFSGGELFF. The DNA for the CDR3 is TGTGCCAGCAGCTTTTCCGGCGGGGAGCTGTTTTTT.

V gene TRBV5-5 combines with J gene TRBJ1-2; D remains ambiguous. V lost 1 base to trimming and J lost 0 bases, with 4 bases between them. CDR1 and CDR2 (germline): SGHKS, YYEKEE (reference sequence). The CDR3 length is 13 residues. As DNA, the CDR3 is TGTGCCAGCAGCTTGAAGCCTAACTATGGCTACACCTTC. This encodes CASSLKPNYGYTF. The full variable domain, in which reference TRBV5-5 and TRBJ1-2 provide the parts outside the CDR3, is DAGVTQSPTHLIKTRGQQVTLRCSPISGHKSVSWYQQVLGQGPQFIFQYYEKEERGRGNFPDRFSARQFPNYSSELNVNALLLGDSALYLCASSLKPNYGYTFGSGTRLTVV.